The source of this T cell receptor (beta chain) is a study of Tregs in tolerant kidney transplant recipients. The nonmyeloablative bone marrow transplants came from related graft donors, with transient mixed chimerism. Thawed PBMCs were FACS-sorted into unstimulated CD4+CD25+CD127- regulatory T cells, CD4+CD25- non-regulatory cells, CD4 and CD8 cells. Study observations and caveats: Few patients were studied, so findings need validation in larger groups.

TCRdb's table, derived via immunoSEQ multiplex PCR, lists solely in-frame clones and lacks some. Of about 52,000 clones listed, about 90% are singletons. In the case of this clone: Its target is unknown.

V lost 2 bases to trimming and J lost 2 bases, with 9 bases between them. This CDR3 contains 14 residues. Per the germline V gene, CDR1 is SGHTA and CDR2 is FQGNSA. The source was CD8+ T cells from blood (PBMCs), collected 24 months after the transplant. The rearrangement links TRBV7-2 to TRBJ1-2; D uncertain. The receptor was isolated from a human patient who received a combined kidney and bone marrow transplant. Certain T cells may be donor cells from the graft. The CDR3 loop is CASSLFDGNYGYTF. The CDR3 coding sequence is TGTGCCAGCAGCTTATTCGACGGGAACTATGGCTACACCTTC.